Listed below are T cell receptor beta chains from one sample, sequenced in a study of vaccination effects on CD4 cells after COVID-19. TCRdb's table, derived via immunoSEQ multiplex PCR, lists solely in-frame clones and lacks some. The sample has 60,000 to 90,000 clones; about 86% are singletons. No antigen has been assigned to these receptors. The sample in question was CD4+ T cells from PBMCs cultured with HCoV-229E spike peptides, obtained after COVID-19 vaccination. The origin of the receptors is a human donor who received a COVID-19 vaccine. The CDR3 runs from the conserved cysteine through the conserved F or W. D genes are given only for firm matches. Part of the rows lack a size; the others show once, few, many or a class for expanded clones.

d_call cdr3_length j_call clone_size v_call cdr3_nt cdr3_aa
TRBD1 16 TRBJ1-4 - TRBV18 TGTGCCAGCTCACCACTGACCGGACAGGGGAATGAAAAACTGTTTTTT CASSPLTGQGNEKLFF
- 14 TRBJ1-2 - TRBV5-8 TGTGCCAGCAGCTTTGGGCAAACGGGAAATGGCTACACCTTC CASSFGQTGNGYTF
TRBD1 14 TRBJ1-5 - TRBV5-1 TGCGCCAGCATCCAGGACAGGGGCCATCAGCCCCAGCATTTT CASIQDRGHQPQHF
- 12 TRBJ1-2 few TRBV2 TGTGCCAGCAGTCGAGGGGCGGATGGCTACACCTTC CASSRGADGYTF
- 13 TRBJ2-3 - TRBV4-2 TGTGCCAGCAGCCAAGATAGTCGGGGAACGCAGTATTTT CASSQDSRGTQYF
- 17 TRBJ1-2 - TRBV30 TGTGCCTGGAGTCGCCTGCTTGACAGGCGGGCTAACTATGGCTACACCTTC CAWSRLLDRRANYGYTF
TRBD1 17 TRBJ1-4 - TRBV7-9 TGTGCCAGCAGCCGATATCAGGGGGCTGTGTTGATGGAAAAACTGTTTTTT CASSRYQGAVLMEKLFF
TRBD1 14 TRBJ2-5 - TRBV24-1 TGTGCCACCAGTGACAGGACAGGGAAGGAGACCCAGTACTTC CATSDRTGKETQYF
- 13 TRBJ2-2 - TRBV12-3/TRBV12-4 TGTGCCAGCAGTTTAGTGGGGCCCGGGGAGCTGTTTTTT CASSLVGPGELFF
- 13 TRBJ1-5 - TRBV30 TGTGCCTGGACTGGGGGAACTAATCAGCCCCAGCATTTT CAWTGGTNQPQHF
- 18 TRBJ2-6 once TRBV19 TGTGCCAGTAGTATGCCCGGCGGTGGAGCCTCTGGGGCCAACGTCCTGACTTTC CASSMPGGGASGANVLTF
- 15 TRBJ2-5 - TRBV21-1 TGTGCCAGCAGCAAAGGACAGGGGGCTTCAGAGACCCAGTACTTC CASSKGQGASETQYF
TRBD1 13 TRBJ1-6 - TRBV29-1 TGCAGCGTCCAACAGGGGAGCGGATCACCCCTCCACTTT CSVQQGSGSPLHF
- 17 TRBJ1-1 - TRBV4-1 TGCGCCAGCAGCCAAGGAGCGCAGGGTCGGTGGGACACTGAAGCTTTCTTT CASSQGAQGRWDTEAFF
TRBD2 13 TRBJ2-1 - TRBV5-1 TGCGCCAGCAGCTTGGTCGCGGGGGGTTTCGGGTTCTTC CASSLVAGGFGFF
- 13 TRBJ2-1 - TRBV6-1 TGTGCCAGCAGTGAATTCCTAGCCGGGCAGCAGTTCTTC CASSEFLAGQQFF
TRBD2 17 TRBJ2-1 - TRBV18 TGTGCCAGCTCACAGACTAGCGGGGGGTCCCTGTACAATGAGCAGTTCTTC CASSQTSGGSLYNEQFF
TRBD2 17 TRBJ2-3 few TRBV24-1 TGTGCCACCAGTGCCCCGACTAGCGGGGGTAGCACAGATACGCAGTATTTT CATSAPTSGGSTDTQYF
- 15 TRBJ2-1 - TRBV18 TGTGCCAGCTCATCACAGGGTAGCTCCTACAATGAGCAGTTCTTC CASSSQGSSYNEQFF
TRBD1 14 TRBJ2-5 - TRBV18 TGTGCCAGCTCACCGGGGACAGCTCAAGAGACCCAGTACTTC CASSPGTAQETQYF
TRBD1 15 TRBJ2-3 - TRBV5-1 TGCGCCAGCGCCGGACAGGGAGCTAGCACAGATACGCAGTATTTT CASAGQGASTDTQYF
- 13 TRBJ2-1 - TRBV5-1 TGCGCCAGCAGCTTGCTGGGTACGGCTGAGCAGTTCTTC CASSLLGTAEQFF
- 14 TRBJ2-5 once TRBV7-2 TGTGCCAGCAGCTTAGGACAGAATTTGGAGACCCAGTACTTC CASSLGQNLETQYF
TRBD2 15 TRBJ2-3 - TRBV5-1 TGCGCCAGCAGCATCAGAGCGGGGGACACAGATACGCAGTATTTT CASSIRAGDTDTQYF
- 14 TRBJ2-5 - TRBV7-8 TGTGCCAGCAGCCGCACGACAGGATCCCAGACCCAGTACTTC CASSRTTGSQTQYF
TRBD1 16 TRBJ2-1 - TRBV5-6 TGTGCCAGCAGCTTTAAGGGACAGGGGTATTACAATGAGCAGTTCTTC CASSFKGQGYYNEQFF
- 17 TRBJ1-1 - TRBV4-3 TGCGCCAGCAGCCAAGAGATGGGGGTCCGCTGGGGTAGCGAAGCTTTCTTT CASSQEMGVRWGSEAFF
- 12 TRBJ1-6 - TRBV6-6 TGTGCCAGCAGGCTACAGCATTCACCCCTCCACTTT CASRLQHSPLHF
- 16 TRBJ1-2 - TRBV27 TGTGCCAGCAGTTTATCCCCGGGGAGCCCCTTCTATGGCTACACCTTC CASSLSPGSPFYGYTF
- 15 TRBJ1-3 - TRBV5-6 TGTGCCAGCAGCTTGCCACAGGGATCAGGAAACACCATATATTTT CASSLPQGSGNTIYF
TRBD1 15 TRBJ1-4 - TRBV4-3 TGCGCCAGCAGCCAGCCGACAGGGACCCGTGAAAAACTGTTTTTT CASSQPTGTREKLFF
- 16 TRBJ1-3 - TRBV10-3 TGTGCCATCAGTGAGTCGGGTCCAGGGACTGGAAACACCATATATTTT CAISESGPGTGNTIYF
- 17 TRBJ1-1 - TRBV25-1 TGTGCCAGCAGTGATTGGATTCGGGGACATGGGAACACTGAAGCTTTCTTT CASSDWIRGHGNTEAFF